The 19 T cell receptor beta chains listed next were all sequenced from one sample in a study of cytomegalovirus exposure and HLA in healthy donors. Both 60 Vbeta primers and 13 Jbeta primers went into the PCR. Repertoires were generated with immunoSEQ multiplex PCR, while TCRdb's copy carries only in-frame clones and drops some. The sample records fewer than 250,000 clones, around 80% being singletons. Sequenced: PBMCs. The receptors come from a girl aged 2 to 9 in good health and CMV-seronegative.

This clone has just a few counts. The CDR3 bases are TGTGCCAGCAGCCTTCTAGCGGGGGGACAAGAGACCCAGTACTTC. It is translated as CASSLLAGGQETQYF. The chain couples TRBV7-9 to TRBJ2-5; 11 bases are shared with TRBD2. This CDR3 has 15 residues. Germline V gene lookup returns CDR1 SEHNR and CDR2 FQNEAQ (reference sequence). The J segment lost 2 bases and the V segment lost 5 bases, leaving 4 bases of the junction unmatched.

The V call is TRBV30, the J call TRBJ1-6, with D uncertain. The germline CDR1 and CDR2 sequences are GTSNPN and SVGIG (reference sequence). Trimming stripped 2 bases from V and 10 bases from J, with 9 bases between. The CDR3 covers 12 residues. Here the CDR3 DNA reads TGTGCCTGGAGTCCCCTCCGGTCACCCCTCCACTTT. This codes for CAWSPLRSPLHF.

V is TRBV7-9 and J is TRBJ1-1; TRBD1 is a possible D gene (5 bases). The V gene lost 3 bases and the J gene lost 7 bases, with 12 bases spanning the gap. The CDR3 spans 13 residues. Germline V gene data show CDR1 as SEHNR and CDR2 as FQNEAQ (reference sequence). The CDR3 sequence is CASSFQGVGEAFF. The CDR3 DNA sequence: TGTGCCAGCAGCTTTCAGGGTGTTGGTGAAGCTTTCTTT.

The chain has TRBV4-1 and TRBJ1-1; TRBD1 matches at 8 bases. V trimming: 2 bases; J trimming: 3 bases; junction bases outside the gene matches: 5. CDR3 length: 15 residues. Germline CDR1 reads MGHRA; CDR2 reads YSYEKL. The CDR3 protein is CASSQKRTGYTEAFF. The CDR3, as DNA: TGCGCCAGCAGCCAAAAAAGGACAGGGTACACTGAAGCTTTCTTT.

This clone occurred a few times. The CDR3 bases are TGTGCCAGCAGCATAACTAGCGGGCCGAGCTCCTACAATGAGCAGTTCTTC. Its protein is CASSITSGPSSYNEQFF. The rearrangement uses TRBV27 and TRBJ2-1; 9 nucleotides align to TRBD2. The V gene's germline CDR1 is MNHEY and CDR2 SMNVEV (reference sequence). The CDR3 sequence is 17 residues long. V dropped 6 bases and J dropped 0; count of bases not matched to a gene: 9.

In its sample, this clone was seen a few times. This chain uses TRBV9 with TRBJ2-1, with D possibly matching TRBD2 (6 bases). The CDR3 length is 15 residues. Per germline, CDR1 SGDLS and CDR2 YYNGEE. V dropped 0 bases and J dropped 4 bases, with 11 bases sitting between them. The CDR3 DNA reads TGTGCCAGCAGCGTAGATCCTAGCGAATACAATGAGCAGTTCTTC. Translation: CASSVDPSEYNEQFF. The full variable domain, completed using reference TRBV9 and TRBJ2-1, is DSGVTQTPKHLITATGQRVTLRCSPRSGDLSVYWYQQSLDQGLQFLIQYYNGEERAKGNILERFSAQQFPDLHSELNLSSLELGDSALYFCASSVDPSEYNEQFFGPGTRLTVL.

Points on this clone: This specimen includes other DNA sequences encoding the same CDR3. V usage is TRBV18 and J usage is TRBJ2-3; weak D call: TRBD1 (6 bases). Germline V lookup: CDR1 KGHSH, CDR2 LQKENI. V dropped 1 base and J dropped 1 base, with 6 bases sitting between them. The CDR3 sequence is 14 residues long. Written as DNA, the CDR3 is TGTGCCAGCTCACCACGACAGGGCACAGATACGCAGTATTTT. Translated: CASSPRQGTDTQYF.

The CDR3 DNA reads as TGTGCCAGTAGTTATGGAAACACCATATATTTT. Amino acid sequence: CASSYGNTIYF. The V gene is TRBV19, the J gene TRBJ1-3; no firm D call. V gave up 5 bases and J gave up 3 bases, with 2 bases separating them. Germline assignment: CDR1 LNHDA and CDR2 SQIVND (reference sequence). The CDR3 contains 11 residues.

This clone was seen just once. The chain joins TRBV28 to TRBJ1-3; possibly TRBD1 for D (5 bases). This CDR3 region has 14 residues. The V end was cut by 7 bases, the J end by 0 bases, with 10 bases between. Germline-derived CDR1 and CDR2 are MDHEN and SYDVKM. The CDR3 nucleotides are TGTGCCAGCATATCGGGGGGCTCTGGAAACACCATATATTTT. It specifies CASISGGSGNTIYF. The full variable domain, with the rest looked up from reference TRBV28 and TRBJ1-3, is DVKVTQSSRYLVKRTGEKVFLECVQDMDHENMFWYRQDPGLGLRLIYFSYDVKMKEKGDIPEGYSVSREKKERFSLILESASTNQTSMYLCASISGGSGNTIYFGEGSWLTVV.

The chain joins TRBV27 to TRBJ2-7; 10 bases align to TRBD2. CDR3 length equals 16 residues. V lost 2 bases to trimming and J lost 3 bases; unmatched junction nucleotides: 7. Germline V gives CDR1 MNHEY, CDR2 SMNVEV (reference sequence). For the CDR3, the DNA is TGTGCCAGCAGTTTACTCGGGACTAGCGACTTCTACGAGCAGTACTTC. Translating it yields CASSLLGTSDFYEQYF.

V and J are TRBV6-1 and TRBJ2-2; the D gene is possibly TRBD2 (6 bases). Per the germline V gene, CDR1 is MNHNS and CDR2 is SASEGT. The CDR3 has 14 amino acids. V was cut by 10 bases and J by 4 bases, with 16 bases left in between. CDR3 in amino acids: CAILVRGPTGELFF. The CDR3 region has the DNA TGTGCCATCCTCGTGCGGGGCCCCACCGGGGAGCTGTTTTTT.

The genes are TRBV15 and TRBJ2-5; tentative D call: TRBD2 (6 bases). Trimming cost V 1 base and J 5 bases, with 11 bases left between them. Germline CDR1 LNHNV, CDR2 YYDKDF (reference sequence). This CDR3 is built from 14 residues. The CDR3 sequence: CATSRAGETETQYF. CDR3 sequence (DNA): TGTGCCACCAGCAGAGCGGGAGAGACGGAGACCCAGTACTTC. The full variable domain, completed using reference TRBV15 and TRBJ2-5, is DAMVIQNPRYQVTQFGKPVTLSCSQTLNHNVMYWYQQKSSQAPKLLFHYYDKDFNNEADTPDNFQSRRPNTSFCFLDIRSPGLGDTAMYLCATSRAGETETQYFGPGTRLLVL.

This clone has just a few counts. The chain recombines TRBV9 with TRBJ2-1, with 12 bases fitting TRBD2. The CDR3 sequence is 14 residues long. Germline V lookup: CDR1 SGDLS, CDR2 YYNGEE. Trimming cost V 5 bases and J 12 bases; bases outside gene matches: 9. The CDR3: CASSFGLAGYGQFF. CDR3 coding DNA: TGTGCCAGCAGTTTTGGACTAGCGGGATATGGGCAGTTCTTC.

V gene TRBV18 combines with J gene TRBJ2-2, with a possible D match to TRBD1 (6 bases). The V end lost 3 bases, the J end lost 3 bases, and 14 bases lay between the germline ends. In germline, CDR1 is KGHSH, CDR2 LQKENI. The CDR3 extends over 16 amino acids. In DNA, the CDR3 is TGTGCCAGCTCACCGAAGATCGCAGGGGACACCGGGGAGCTGTTTTTT. Translating gives CASSPKIAGDTGELFF.

Remarks on this clone: The CDR3 end shows no conserved phenylalanine or tryptophan, and so a read error is likely. This sequence joins TRBV29-1 and TRBJ1-1, with 8 bases identical to TRBD1. The ends lost 2 bases at V and 3 bases at J; junction bases unmatched: 5. This CDR3 region has 14 residues. Germline V gives CDR1 SQVTM, CDR2 ANQGSEA. The CDR3: CSVENRGFYTEAFL. CDR3 coding DNA: TGCAGCGTTGAAAACAGGGGGTTTTACACTGAAGCTTTCCTT.

This rearrangement joins TRBV7-8 to TRBJ2-1, with 8 bases matching TRBD2. Germline V gene data show CDR1 as SGHVS and CDR2 as FQNEAQ. The CDR3 contains 15 residues. V was clipped by 5 bases and J by 8 bases; unmatched bases: 11. CDR3 nucleotide sequence: TGTGCCAGCAGCCAAATAGCGGGATTTGCCGATGAGCAGTTCTTC. This encodes CASSQIAGFADEQFF.

This clone has a handful of counts. The chain is built from TRBV23-1 and TRBJ2-3; TRBD2 matches at 7 bases. TRBV23-1 is marked as an open reading frame, function uncertain. With V trimmed by 3 bases and J by 3 bases, 12 bases remained unmatched. This CDR3 contains 17 residues. The CDR3 loop reads CASSHWRGYGDTDTQYF. CDR3 coding DNA: TGCGCCAGCAGTCATTGGCGGGGGTATGGCGATACAGATACGCAGTATTTT.

This clone came up once. The junction departs from germline at one end; a sequencing error may be responsible. Other DNA sequences in the same sample also yield this CDR3. The chain has TRBV15 and TRBJ2-3; 7 nucleotides match TRBD2. Germline V CDR1 and CDR2: LNHNV, YYDKDF (reference sequence). This CDR3 spans 13 amino acids. Written as DNA, the CDR3 is TGCGCCACCAGCCCGGGACTATTTGATACGCAGTATTTT. Translated, it gives CATSPGLFDTQYF.

CDR3 sequence (DNA): TGCGCCAGCAGCACCGCCCAGGGACGGGGGAGGGAGGACAATGAGCAGTTCTTC. This gives the protein CASSTAQGRGREDNEQFF. The V gene is TRBV5-1, the J gene TRBJ2-1, with 7 nucleotides matching TRBD2. CDR1 and CDR2 (germline): SGHRS, YFSETQ. The CDR3 runs to 18 residues. Unmatched junction bases numbered 18, after V lost 4 bases and J lost 5 bases.